This TCR beta chain was captured by sequencing in a study of blood T cell repertoires in COVID-19. Germline V gene sequence: CDR1 LNHDA, CDR2 SQIVND (reference sequence). This CDR3 region has 13 residues. V dropped 1 base and J dropped 10; count of bases not matched to a gene: 4. Clones were sequenced by immunoSEQ multiplex PCR, and TCRdb holds only the in-frame ones, with some missing. The table has under 250,000 clones, approximately 88% seen once. The receptor's source is a woman in her 30s who had been exposed to COVID-19. Specimen: PBMCs or T cells enriched from blood (not recorded which). The V and J genes are TRBV19 and TRBJ1-1; 9 nucleotides agree with TRBD1. Written as DNA, the CDR3 is TGTGCCAGTAGTATAGGGCCGGACAGGGGAGCTTTCTTT. This codes for CASSIGPDRGAFF.